These 23 T cell receptor beta chains share one sample of origin, sequenced in a study of CD8 T cells in ankylosing spondylitis (TCRdb year 2017). Receptor amplification or capture employed 5' RACE. The sample was run on an Illumina HiSeq 2500. TCRdb took the public reads, trimmed them with fastp at Q25, ran MiXCR for clone calling and kept in-frame beta chains. One record per CDR3 amino acid sequence lists the most common genes and DNA. The sample table records roughly 120,000 distinct CDR3 sequences; roughly 15% of these occur just once. The ten largest clonotypes hold 2.5% to 3.5% of the sample. Input material: blood, either unsorted or a sorted T cell fraction (not recorded which). These receptors all come from a female donor with ankylosing spondylitis or in good health (not recorded which).

This clonotype was detected only a few times. The chain combines TRBV2 with TRBJ1-1, with 7 positions matching TRBD1. CDR3 length: 15 amino acids. CDR1 is SNHLY and CDR2 is FYNNEI in the germline V gene. J gave up 0 bases and V 6 bases, and 7 bases lay outside the gene matches. CDR3 region: CASSEPGTVNTEAFF. The CDR3 DNA sequence: TGTGCCAGCAGCGAACCCGGGACAGTGAACACTGAAGCTTTCTTT.

In its sample, this clonotype was seen many times. The chain has TRBV30 and TRBJ1-2; a possible D gene is TRBD1 (5 bases). V lost 3 bases and J 4 bases, leaving 18 bases between the germline ends. Germline V gene data show CDR1 as GTSNPN and CDR2 as SVGIG (reference sequence). There are 15 residues in the CDR3. CDR3 in amino acids: CAWSTRVSQAYGYTF. In DNA form, the CDR3 reads TGTGCCTGGAGCACACGGGTTTCACAGGCCTATGGCTACACCTTC. The whole variable domain, remainder taken from reference TRBV30 and TRBJ1-2, is SQTIHQWPATLVQPVGSPLSLECTVEGTSNPNLYWYRQAAGRGLQLLFYSVGIGQISSEVPQNLSASRPQDRQFILSSKKLLLSDSGFYLCAWSTRVSQAYGYTFGSGTRLTVV.

The gene calls are TRBV3-1 and TRBJ1-1; no clear D gene. The V and J ends lost 3 bases and 4 bases respectively, with 9 bases between them. From germline, CDR1 is LGHDT and CDR2 YNNKEL (reference sequence). The CDR3 runs to 13 residues. CDR3 nucleotide sequence: TGTGCCAGCAGCCACGTTGGAGGCACTGAAGCTTTCTTT. Its protein product is CASSHVGGTEAFF.

This clonotype was observed a few times. V usage is TRBV30 and J usage is TRBJ1-2; TRBD1 matches 8 bases. J lost 8 bases, V lost 2 bases, and 7 bases had no gene match. The CDR3 extends over 13 amino acids. Germline V gives CDR1 GTSNPN, CDR2 SVGIG (reference sequence). CDR3 in DNA: TGTGCCTGGAGTTACCAGGGGGCAGAGGGCTACACCTTC. It encodes CAWSYQGAEGYTF.

The sample holds many counts of this clonotype. The chain links TRBV5-1 to TRBJ1-4; D gene uncertain. The CDR3 is 15 residues long. Trimming took off 4 bases at V and 2 bases at J, with 12 bases between the two ends. The germline gives CDR1 SGHRS, CDR2 YFSETQ. The DNA of the CDR3 is TGCGCCAGCAGCCCCTCCCCCCGGACTAATGAAAAACTGTTTTTT. Its protein product is CASSPSPRTNEKLFF.

The chain carries TRBV5-5 and TRBJ2-6; D perhaps matches TRBD2 (6 bases). V gave up 0 bases and J gave up 4 bases, with 11 bases separating them. Germline V lookup: CDR1 SGHKS, CDR2 YYEKEE (reference sequence). The CDR3 is 16 residues long. The CDR3 spells CASSLATAGGANVLTF. CDR3 DNA: TGTGCCAGCAGCTTGGCAACCGCGGGGGGGGCCAACGTCCTGACTTTC.

In this sample, this clonotype is medium-sized. This chain uses TRBV28 with TRBJ1-1; 11 bases line up with TRBD1. Germline CDR1 MDHEN, CDR2 SYDVKM. The CDR3 is 16 amino acids. Trimming at V came to 4 bases and at J to 5 bases, leaving 9 bases not matched to a gene. CDR3 in amino acids: CASSCVEGQGDTEAFF. DNA of the CDR3: TGTGCCAGCAGTTGTGTTGAGGGACAGGGGGATACTGAAGCTTTCTTT.

This clonotype was detected many times. The V and J genes are TRBV27 and TRBJ2-2; TRBD1 aligns across 8 bases. Trimming at V came to 6 bases and at J to 2 bases, leaving 2 bases not matched to a gene. Germline V gene lookup returns CDR1 MNHEY and CDR2 SMNVEV (reference sequence). The CDR3 consists of 14 residues. The CDR3 sequence is CASRGQENTGELFF. CDR3 coding DNA: TGTGCCAGCAGGGGACAGGAAAACACCGGGGAGCTGTTTTTT.

This clonotype has a handful of counts. This chain connects TRBV7-9 to TRBJ2-5; no clear D gene. V shed 2 bases and J shed 5 bases, with 6 bases lying between them. CDR3 size: 12 residues. The germline CDR1 and CDR2 sequences are SEHNR and FQNEAQ (reference sequence). The CDR3 region is CASSLSLETQYF. CDR3 bases: TGTGCCAGCAGCTTAAGTCTGGAGACCCAGTACTTC.

The genes are TRBV10-3 and TRBJ1-2; TRBD1 matches at 9 bases. CDR1 ENHRY and CDR2 SYGVKD come from the germline V gene. The J segment lost 5 bases and the V segment lost 3 bases, leaving 4 bases of the junction unmatched. This CDR3 contains 14 residues. The CDR3 spells CAISETGGAYGYTF. DNA for the CDR3: TGTGCCATCAGTGAAACAGGGGGCGCATATGGCTACACCTTC.

This clonotype was found many times. The V call is TRBV3-1, the J call TRBJ2-1, with D perhaps TRBD1 (6 bases). The CDR3 has 11 amino acids. The germline V and J ends were trimmed by 3 bases and 13 bases, with 10 bases remaining between them. CDR1 LGHDT and CDR2 YNNKEL come from the germline V gene (reference sequence). The CDR3 coding sequence is TGTGCCAGCAGCCACGGACAGTTTCAGTTCTTC. Translating gives CASSHGQFQFF.

The chain links TRBV7-9 to TRBJ2-5, with 11 bases fitting TRBD2. Looked up from germline, CDR1 is SEHNR and CDR2 is FQNEAQ (reference sequence). Trimming cost V 5 bases and J 5 bases; bases outside gene matches: 7. This CDR3 spans 15 amino acids. This CDR3 is CASSILAGVGETQYF. The DNA for the CDR3 is TGTGCCAGCAGCATACTAGCGGGAGTGGGGGAGACCCAGTACTTC.

This clonotype was detected ten times or more. The chain combines TRBV2 with TRBJ2-5; 8 bases align to TRBD1. Unmatched junction bases numbered 7, after V lost 6 bases and J lost 1 base. The CDR3 extends over 15 amino acids. Looked up from germline, CDR1 is SNHLY and CDR2 is FYNNEI. CDR3 in amino acids: CASRKTDRAQETQYF. For the CDR3, the DNA is TGTGCCAGCAGAAAAACGGACAGGGCCCAAGAGACCCAGTACTTC.

This clonotype was counted many times. This sequence joins TRBV7-9 and TRBJ2-3, with D possibly being TRBD1 or TRBD2 (6 bases each). Germline CDR1 SEHNR, CDR2 FQNEAQ (reference sequence). Trimming removed 5 bases at V and 0 bases at J, with 12 bases between. This CDR3 has 15 residues. Written as DNA, the CDR3 is TGTGCCAGCAGCGGAGGGGGGTCTAGCACAGATACGCAGTATTTT. It yields the protein CASSGGGSSTDTQYF.

This clonotype was seen a handful of times. This chain uses TRBV2 with TRBJ1-1; TRBD1 is a possible D gene (6 bases). Trimming cost V 2 bases and J 4 bases, with 14 bases left between them. This CDR3 region has 15 residues. CDR1 is SNHLY, CDR2 FYNNEI, per germline. The CDR3 DNA sequence: TGTGCCAGCAGTGAATCGACAGGCAGGGTCACTGAAGCTTTCTTT. Residues: CASSESTGRVTEAFF. Looking up the rest from reference TRBV2 and TRBJ1-1 gives the full variable domain: EPEVTQTPSHQVTQMGQEVILRCVPISNHLYFYWYRQILGQKVEFLVSFYNNEISEKSEIFDDQFSVERPDGSNFTLKIRSTKLEDSAMYFCASSESTGRVTEAFFGQGTRLTVV.

The rearrangement joins TRBV5-1 to TRBJ2-7; 7 nucleotides line up with TRBD1. Germline V gives CDR1 SGHRS, CDR2 YFSETQ. With V trimmed by 2 bases and J by 2 bases, 4 bases remained unmatched. This CDR3 comprises 14 residues. The DNA of the CDR3 is TGCGCCAGCAGCTTTTCGCAGGGGGCCTACGAGCAGTACTTC. Translated, it gives CASSFSQGAYEQYF.

As for this clonotype: A clone one base away is much larger, so this may be a read error. The gene calls are TRBV5-1 and TRBJ1-1; possibly TRBD1 for D (6 bases). Trimming shortened V by 1 base and J by 8 bases, and 12 bases separated the two germline ends. Germline-derived CDR1 and CDR2 are SGHRS and YFSETQ. The CDR3 covers 13 residues. For the CDR3, the DNA is TGCGCCAGCAGCTTGCGGACAGACCACGAAGCTTTCTTT. Its protein product is CASSLRTDHEAFF.

This clonotype was detected many times. The chain recombines TRBV29-1 with TRBJ1-2, with TRBD1 identical over 9 bases. Germline V gives CDR1 SQVTM, CDR2 ANQGSEA. V lost 0 bases, J lost 5 bases, and 4 bases stayed unmatched. CDR3 size: 14 residues. The CDR3 DNA sequence: TGCAGCGTTGAAGATACAGGGGGCGGGTATGGCTACACCTTC. As protein: CSVEDTGGGYGYTF.

The chain has TRBV6-1 and TRBJ1-5, with TRBD1 identical over 7 bases. V lost 4 bases and J lost 4; bases outside the gene matches: 4. CDR1 is MNHNS, CDR2 SASEGT, per germline. This CDR3 comprises 14 residues. In DNA, the CDR3 is TGTGCCAGCAGTGTTGGGACAGAGAATCAGCCCCAGCATTTT. Its protein product is CASSVGTENQPQHF.

This clonotype has only one observation. The CDR3 protein is CASSQAPTDSSYNEQFF. CDR3 sequence (DNA): TGCGCCAGCAGCCAAGCTCCGACCGATTCCTCCTACAATGAGCAGTTCTTC. The chain is built from TRBV4-1 and TRBJ2-1; no firm D call. The germline CDR1 and CDR2 sequences are MGHRA and YSYEKL. This CDR3 comprises 17 residues. Trimming left V 1 base short and J 0 bases short, with 13 bases between.

J is TRBJ2-3 and V is TRBV5-1, with a possible D match to TRBD2 (6 bases). The CDR3 is made up of 14 amino acids. The germline V gene encodes CDR1 SGHRS and CDR2 YFSETQ. V lost 5 bases and J 3 bases, leaving 13 bases between the germline ends. The CDR3 region is CASRREVGTDTQYF. The CDR3 nucleotides are TGCGCCAGCAGGAGGGAGGTCGGAACAGATACGCAGTATTTT.

This clonotype was observed a single time. A much larger clone differs from this one at a single base, so this may be a read error. The chain recombines TRBV6-1 with TRBJ2-7; D might be TRBD2 (6 bases). Trimming shortened V by 5 bases and J by 2 bases, and 22 bases separated the two germline ends. The V gene's germline CDR1 is MNHNS and CDR2 SASEGT. This CDR3 is built from 17 residues. The DNA for the CDR3 is TGTGCCAGCAGTAAAGTTTCCCGGGGACTCATTCCCTACGAGCAGTACTTC. It is translated as CASSKVSRGLIPYEQYF.

This clonotype occurred many times. The rearrangement uses TRBV27 and TRBJ1-2; 8 positions match TRBD1. Germline trimming cut 6 bases from V and 3 bases from J; bases unmatched to any gene: 9. The length of the CDR3 is 15 residues. Germline values: CDR1 MNHEY, CDR2 SMNVEV (reference sequence). This CDR3 is CASRDRAGSYYGYTF. CDR3 bases: TGTGCCAGCAGGGACAGGGCAGGAAGTTACTATGGCTACACCTTC.